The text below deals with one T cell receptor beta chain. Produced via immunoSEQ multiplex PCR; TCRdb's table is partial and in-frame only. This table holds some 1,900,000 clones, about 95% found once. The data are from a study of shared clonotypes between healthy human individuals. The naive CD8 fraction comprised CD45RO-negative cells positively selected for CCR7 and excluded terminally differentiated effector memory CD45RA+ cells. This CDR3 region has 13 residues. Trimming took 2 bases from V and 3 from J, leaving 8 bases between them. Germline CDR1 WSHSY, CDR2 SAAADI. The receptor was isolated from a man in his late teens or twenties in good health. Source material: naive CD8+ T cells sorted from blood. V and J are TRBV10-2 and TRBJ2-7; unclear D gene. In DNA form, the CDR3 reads TGCGCCAGCAGTGAGCACCCTGTCTACGAGCAGTACTTC. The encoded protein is CASSEHPVYEQYF.